These 7 T cell receptor beta chains were sequenced from one sample in a study of Graves' ophthalmopathy and Graves' hyperthyroidism (dated by TCRdb to between 2018 and 2020). These reads were obtained on an Illumina HiSeq 2000. For repertoire sequencing, TCR beta CDR3 regions were amplified from RNA transcripts. A first-round RT-PCR used HTBI primers with the Qiagen OneStep RT-PCR kit, followed by a second-round multiplex PCR, size selection and purification. TCRdb reprocessing: public reads trimmed at Q25 with fastp, clones called with MiXCR, in-frame beta chains kept. Each CDR3 protein appears once, grouped with its most common genes and DNA. The sample table holds around 1,200,000 distinct CDR3 sequences, of which 36% were seen once. 11% of the sample goes to the ten largest clones. The sequencing input was peripheral blood or thyroid tissue (not recorded which). Receptors originate from an adult man with Graves' hyperthyroidism.

In its sample, this clonotype was seen many times. The J gene is TRBJ1-6, the V gene TRBV7-2; no reliable D call. This CDR3 contains 16 residues. V lost 5 bases, J lost 7 bases, and 18 bases lay in between. Germline V gene data show CDR1 as SGHTA and CDR2 as FQGNSA. CDR3: CASSASNGQVNSPLHF. The CDR3 region has the DNA TGTGCCAGCAGCGCCTCGAACGGGCAGGTGAATTCACCCCTCCACTTT.

V and J are TRBV29-1 and TRBJ2-5, with 7 bases aligning to TRBD1. This CDR3 comprises 13 residues. Per the germline V gene, CDR1 is SQVTM and CDR2 is ANQGSEA. Here the CDR3 reads CTLLGQSQETQYF. The CDR3, as DNA: TGCACCTTACTGGGACAGTCCCAAGAGACCCAGTACTTC.

The chain recombines TRBV7-2 with TRBJ2-5; 15 nucleotides agree with TRBD2. V lost 8 bases to trimming and J lost 7 bases; unmatched junction nucleotides: 8. The CDR3 contains 15 residues. CDR1 is SGHTA, CDR2 FQGNSA, per germline. The CDR3 DNA sequence: TGTGCCAGCGGACTAGCGGGAGGGCCGACTCGGACCCAGTACTTC. Residues: CASGLAGGPTRTQYF. The full variable domain, completed using reference TRBV7-2 and TRBJ2-5, is GAGVSQSPSNKVTEKGKDVELRCDPISGHTALYWYRQSLGQGLEFLIYFQGNSAPDKSGLPSDRFSAERTGGSVSTLTIQRTQQEDSAVYLCASGLAGGPTRTQYFGPGTRLLVL.

This clonotype was counted many times. This sequence joins TRBV10-3 and TRBJ2-6; weak D call: TRBD2 (6 bases). CDR1 ENHRY and CDR2 SYGVKD come from the germline V gene. The V end was cut by 2 bases, the J end by 0 bases, with 11 bases between. The length of the CDR3 is 17 residues. CDR3 protein: CAISEVREDSGANVLTF. The CDR3, as DNA: TGTGCCATCAGTGAGGTCAGGGAGGACTCTGGGGCCAACGTCCTGACTTTC.

This clonotype has only a few counts. The chain couples TRBV5-6 to TRBJ2-7, with 7 bases matching TRBD2. The germline V gene has CDR1 SGHDT and CDR2 YYEEEE. CDR3 size: 17 residues. The V gene end was trimmed by 0 bases and the J gene end by 5 bases; junction bases not matched to a gene: 14. CDR3: CASSLGGGGGFGDEQYF. The CDR3 bases are TGTGCCAGCAGCTTGGGGGGCGGGGGAGGTTTCGGGGACGAGCAGTACTTC.

V is TRBV10-3 and J is TRBJ2-3; 7 bases line up with TRBD2. The germline V gene encodes CDR1 ENHRY and CDR2 SYGVKD. V shed 8 bases and J 3 bases; nucleotides not matched to a gene: 11. The CDR3 contains 15 residues. The CDR3 bases are TGTGCCATCCGCAGAGGGAGGGAGGGGACAGATACGCAGTATTTT. The encoded protein is CAIRRGREGTDTQYF.

The table lists this clonotype with many counts. V gene TRBV5-1 combines with J gene TRBJ1-2; D is uncertain. This CDR3 comprises 15 residues. The V end lost 3 bases, the J end lost 3 bases, and 15 bases lay between the germline ends. Germline V gene data show CDR1 as SGHRS and CDR2 as YFSETQ. The CDR3 sequence: CASSYDEGDHYGYTF. The CDR3 DNA reads TGCGCCAGCAGCTACGACGAAGGCGATCACTATGGCTACACCTTC.